The clone carrying this T cell receptor (beta chain) was detected ten times or more. Its antigen is not known. The data originate from a study of early T cells in non-severe SARS-CoV-2 infection. Study summary: Sequencing was performed on bulk RNA from unsorted whole blood, leaving chains unpaired. Findings of the study overall: Clonotype matching in VDJdb favored anti-spike CD8 responses and did not capture private and CD4 specificities.

Unique molecular identifiers were attached to individual cDNA molecules. TCRdb analysed the 5' RACE reads with MiXCR anew, one entry per CDR3 protein. The repertoire holds 50,000 to 60,000 distinct CDR3 sequences, with roughly 6.8% as singletons. Losses at the gene ends were 5 bases for V and 3 bases for J; bases not matched to a gene: 1. Looked up from germline, CDR1 is SGHRS and CDR2 is YFSETQ. CDR3 length: 13 amino acids. The TCR sequence derives from an adult who was a healthcare worker with PCR-confirmed SARS-CoV-2 infection or an uninfected control (not recorded which). Sequences were obtained from whole blood. The V and J genes are TRBV5-1 and TRBJ2-2; 7 nucleotides agree with TRBD1. Here the CDR3 reads CASSTGDTGELFF. For the CDR3, the DNA is TGCGCCAGCAGTACAGGGGACACCGGGGAGCTGTTTTTT.